Shown below are 14 T cell receptor beta chains from a single sample sequenced in a study of human T cells and chemical hapten exposure. Time point noted: patch test 3, about 24 weeks after DPC sensitization. Regarding treatment: therapeutic diphenylcyclopropenone sensitization with weekly scalp DPC. TCRdb reprocessed the RACE reads with MiXCR, giving one entry per CDR3 protein. The profile covers under 200,000 distinct CDR3 sequences, with roughly 25% appearing a single time and under 2.5% taken by the ten largest. Sequencing was performed on whole blood, taken in connection with sensitization to the hapten diphenylcyclopropenone (DPC). These receptor sequences come from a woman between 18 and 29 years old with alopecia areata. Some clones in this sample may be carry-over from other donors' samples.

This clonotype was detected only a few times. This chain joins TRBV3-1 and TRBJ2-2; 9 bases map to TRBD1. This CDR3 is built from 16 residues. Per the germline V gene, CDR1 is LGHDT and CDR2 is YNNKEL (reference sequence). V gave up 5 bases and J gave up 6 bases; unmatched junction bases: 10. In nucleotides, the CDR3 is TGTGCCAGCAGCTACGCGGGACAGGGTTATGCCGGGGAGCTGTTTTTT. Translated, it gives CASSYAGQGYAGELFF.

The chain combines TRBV4-1 with TRBJ2-4, with 10 bases fitting TRBD1. Per the germline V gene, CDR1 is MGHRA and CDR2 is YSYEKL. The CDR3 sequence is 14 residues long. The V gene end was trimmed by 3 bases and the J gene end by 7 bases; junction bases not matched to a gene: 3. CDR3 loop: CASSQGQGMNIQYF. CDR3 coding DNA: TGCGCCAGCAGCCAGGGACAGGGGATGAACATTCAGTACTTC.

This clonotype has more than one count but fewer than ten. The chain couples TRBV4-3 to TRBJ1-6; D remains unclear. The V end was cut by 0 bases, the J end by 7 bases, with 7 bases between. Germline lookup yields CDR1 LGHNA and CDR2 YSLEER. The CDR3 spans 14 residues. The CDR3 sequence: CASSQEPINSPLHF. CDR3 in DNA: TGCGCCAGCAGCCAAGAACCGATAAATTCACCCCTCCACTTT.

This sequence joins TRBV6-4 and TRBJ2-3, with D possibly called TRBD1 or TRBD2 (5 bases each). Germline V gene lookup returns CDR1 MRHNA and CDR2 SNTAGT. This CDR3 is built from 13 residues. The V and J ends lost 2 bases and 12 bases respectively, with 15 bases between them. The CDR3 DNA reads TGTGCCAGCAGTGACACCTCCGGGACCCGACAGTATTTT. It yields the protein CASSDTSGTRQYF.

This clonotype was detected a few times. The CDR3 here is CASSQAHASYEQYF. DNA for the CDR3: TGCGCCAGCAGCCAAGCCCATGCTTCCTACGAGCAGTACTTC. This chain links TRBV4-3 with TRBJ2-7; D unclear. Trimming shortened V by 1 base and J by 1 base, and 8 bases separated the two germline ends. Per germline, CDR1 LGHNA and CDR2 YSLEER. The CDR3 covers 14 residues.

V and J are TRBV7-9 and TRBJ2-5; maybe TRBD2 (6 bases). Germline V gene lookup returns CDR1 SEHNR and CDR2 FQNEAQ (reference sequence). The CDR3 covers 13 residues. V dropped 5 bases and J dropped 3 bases, with 10 bases sitting between them. For the CDR3, the DNA is TGTGCCAGCAGCCCTGGAGGGAAAGAGACCCAGTACTTC. Protein product: CASSPGGKETQYF.

The V and J genes are TRBV6-5 and TRBJ1-4; D not certain. Trimming took 0 bases from V and 6 from J, leaving 8 bases between them. This CDR3 contains 14 residues. Germline lookup yields CDR1 MNHEY and CDR2 SVGAGI. The CDR3 protein is CASSYSNGDEKLFF. The CDR3 nucleotides read TGTGCCAGCAGTTACTCGAACGGGGATGAAAAACTGTTTTTT.

The genes are TRBV4-2 and TRBJ2-3; D is undetermined. V gave up 4 bases and J gave up 4 bases, with 15 bases separating them. The CDR3 consists of 15 residues. CDR1 and CDR2 from the germline V gene are LGHNA and YNFKEQ. The CDR3 DNA follows: TGTGCCAGCAGCCTAAGGGTGAGCGAGTCAGATACGCAGTATTTT. Translation: CASSLRVSESDTQYF.

In its sample, this clonotype was seen many times. The V call is TRBV20-1, the J call TRBJ2-1; D gene unclear. Trimming removed 6 bases at V and 0 bases at J, with 12 bases between. The germline CDR1 and CDR2 sequences are DFQATT and SNEGSKA (reference sequence). CDR3 size: 14 residues. The CDR3 DNA reads TGCAGTGCGAAGCGCGATTTCTCCTACAATGAGCAGTTCTTC. It yields the protein CSAKRDFSYNEQFF.

The V and J genes are TRBV6-2 or TRBV6-3 and TRBJ2-1, with 10 positions matching TRBD2. CDR3 size: 17 residues. Germline V CDR1 and CDR2: MNHEY, SVGEGT. V trimming: 7 bases; J trimming: 1 base; junction bases outside the gene matches: 10. Here the CDR3 reads CASIQAPGLASYNEQFF. The DNA of the CDR3 is TGTGCCAGCATTCAGGCGCCGGGACTAGCGTCCTACAATGAGCAGTTCTTC.

The gene calls are TRBV20-1 and TRBJ2-7, with TRBD1 as a possible D gene (6 bases). The CDR3 extends over 12 amino acids. CDR1 DFQATT and CDR2 SNEGSKA come from the germline V gene (reference sequence). The CDR3 bases are TGCAGCGGAACAGGGAAAGCGGCCGAGCAGTACTTC. It encodes CSGTGKAAEQYF.

The CDR3 sequence is CASSPTSVSGVNEQFF. The CDR3 coding sequence is TGTGCCAGCAGCCCAACCTCGGTTAGCGGGGTCAATGAGCAGTTCTTC. V and J are TRBV7-3 and TRBJ2-1, with TRBD2 matching over 8 bases. The ends lost 5 bases at V and 6 bases at J; junction bases unmatched: 12. The CDR3 has 16 amino acids. Germline-derived CDR1 and CDR2 are SGHTA and FQGTGA.

In its sample, this clonotype was seen a few times. This chain uses TRBV27 with TRBJ2-2, with 10 positions matching TRBD1. The CDR3 consists of 16 residues. The germline V gene encodes CDR1 MNHEY and CDR2 SMNVEV (reference sequence). J was trimmed by 6 bases and V by 0 bases; bases with no gene match: 4. The CDR3 loop is CASSLSRTGGSGELFF. The CDR3 DNA sequence: TGTGCCAGCAGTTTATCGCGGACAGGGGGTTCCGGGGAGCTGTTTTTT.

V is TRBV20-1 and J is TRBJ2-2; D remains ambiguous. The CDR3 length is 13 residues. V lost 3 bases and J 0 bases, leaving 5 bases between the germline ends. The V gene's germline CDR1 is DFQATT and CDR2 SNEGSKA (reference sequence). This CDR3 is CSASGANTGELFF. In DNA, the CDR3 is TGCAGTGCTAGCGGAGCGAACACCGGGGAGCTGTTTTTT.